The 17 T cell receptor beta chains in this list originate from one sample, sequenced in a study of blood T cell repertoires in COVID-19. The repertoire was sequenced with immunoSEQ multiplex PCR; TCRdb's copy has only in-frame clones and lacks some. The sample carries about 170,000 clones, 85% to 90% recorded once. Source material: peripheral blood. Receptors were obtained from a man younger than 30 with active or convalescent COVID-19.

V usage is TRBV18 and J usage is TRBJ1-2, with D perhaps TRBD1 (6 bases). Germline assignment: CDR1 KGHSH and CDR2 LQKENI. Trimming cost V 3 bases and J 6 bases, with 17 bases left between them. The CDR3 covers 15 residues. The CDR3 is CASSPGAQGFDGYTF. CDR3 bases: TGTGCCAGCTCACCGGGCGCCCAGGGGTTTGATGGCTACACCTTC. Based on the CDR3 plus reference TRBV18 and TRBJ1-2, the full variable domain is NAGVMQNPRHLVRRRGQEARLRCSPMKGHSHVYWYRQLPEEGLKFMVYLQKENIIDESGMPKERFSAEFPKEGPSILRIQQVVRGDSAAYFCASSPGAQGFDGYTFGSGTRLTVV.

The chain combines TRBV6-6 with TRBJ2-7; D is undetermined. This CDR3 contains 12 residues. Between the trimmed V and J ends, which lost 6 bases and 4 bases, there was a span of 10 bases. From germline, CDR1 is MNHNY and CDR2 SVGAGI (reference sequence). CDR3: CASSRGQYEQYV. The CDR3 region has the DNA TGTGCCAGCAGCCGCGGCCAGTACGAGCAGTACGTC.

The chain has TRBV9 and TRBJ1-4; the match to TRBD1 covers 8 bases. This CDR3 comprises 15 residues. V trimming: 4 bases; J trimming: 10 bases; junction bases outside the gene matches: 12. Germline CDR1 is SGDLS and CDR2 is YYNGEE. CDR3 in amino acids: CASSSLSRGHGKLFF. In DNA, the CDR3 is TGTGCCAGCAGCTCGCTGTCCAGGGGGCATGGAAAACTGTTTTTT.

This clone was picked up one time. The J gene is TRBJ1-4, the V gene TRBV30; 11 bases are a match to TRBD1. Germline V lookup: CDR1 GTSNPN, CDR2 SVGIG (reference sequence). V shed 4 bases, J shed 8 bases, and the junction held 6 bases outside the gene matches. The CDR3 covers 14 residues. The CDR3 nucleotides read TGTGCCTGGACCGGGACAGGGGGTTACGAAAAACTGTTTTTT. It codes for CAWTGTGGYEKLFF. Filled out from reference TRBV30 and TRBJ1-4, the complete variable domain reads SQTIHQWPATLVQPVGSPLSLECTVEGTSNPNLYWYRQAAGRGLQLLFYSVGIGQISSEVPQNLSASRPQDRQFILSSKKLLLSDSGFYLCAWTGTGGYEKLFFGSGTQLSVL.

The rearrangement links TRBV2 to TRBJ1-5; D is undetermined. Germline CDR1 reads SNHLY; CDR2 reads FYNNEI. CDR3 length: 14 residues. The V end lost 4 bases, the J end lost 5 bases, and 12 bases lay between the germline ends. CDR3 bases: TGTGCCAGCAGTGTAGGCAGGCAGTATCAGCCCCAGCATTTT. Amino acids: CASSVGRQYQPQHF.

The chain is built from TRBV2 and TRBJ1-3; TRBD1 matches at 9 bases. Germline V CDR1 and CDR2: SNHLY, FYNNEI. V lost 7 bases and J lost 2; bases outside the gene matches: 6. There are 15 residues in the CDR3. The CDR3 loop reads CASTPGQGAGNTIYF. The CDR3 DNA is TGTGCCAGCACACCGGGACAGGGAGCTGGAAACACCATATATTTT.

The rearrangement links TRBV4-3 to TRBJ2-3; TRBD2 aligns across 11 bases. Germline CDR1 reads LGHNA; CDR2 reads YSLEER. Trimming at V came to 4 bases and at J to 7 bases, leaving 13 bases not matched to a gene. The CDR3 totals 17 residues. CDR3 sequence (DNA): TGCGCCAGCAGCCCAAACTACGGGACTAGCGGTATGTATACGCAGTATTTT. This codes for CASSPNYGTSGMYTQYF.

In this sample, this clone turned up a few times. The gene calls are TRBV11-2 and TRBJ2-3, with 14 bases identical to TRBD2. Germline trimming cut 5 bases from V and 4 bases from J; bases unmatched to any gene: 8. The CDR3 is made up of 17 amino acids. Germline V gene lookup returns CDR1 SGHAT and CDR2 FQNNGV. The CDR3 region has the DNA TGTGCCAGCAGCGGGGGACTAGCGGGAGTCGGTGCAGATACGCAGTATTTT. It specifies CASSGGLAGVGADTQYF.

V and J are TRBV2 and TRBJ1-4; D is uncertain. The CDR3 is made up of 14 amino acids. Germline-derived CDR1 and CDR2 are SNHLY and FYNNEI. Between the trimmed V and J ends, which lost 3 bases and 7 bases, there was a span of 12 bases. The CDR3 DNA is TGTGCCAGCAGTGAGGGCTCGTCTATTGAAAAACTGTTTTTT. The encoded protein is CASSEGSSIEKLFF.

The table lists this clone with a count of one. Other DNA sequences of this sample code for an identical CDR3. This chain connects TRBV18 to TRBJ1-5; no definite D call. Germline assignment: CDR1 KGHSH and CDR2 LQKENI. The CDR3 consists of 15 residues. The V end was cut by 0 bases, the J end by 2 bases, with 8 bases between. The CDR3 sequence is CASSPPGRGNQPQHF. The CDR3 bases are TGTGCCAGCTCACCACCAGGGAGAGGCAATCAGCCCCAGCATTTT.

The chain combines TRBV10-2 with TRBJ2-3; 8 nucleotides line up with TRBD2. V shed 6 bases, J shed 3 bases, and the junction held 11 bases outside the gene matches. Germline lookup yields CDR1 WSHSY and CDR2 SAAADI. The CDR3 is made up of 16 amino acids. The CDR3 DNA reads as TGCGCCAGCAGGCGAAAACAGGGACTAGTGACAGATACGCAGTATTTT. It translates to CASRRKQGLVTDTQYF.

The chain links TRBV2 to TRBJ1-3, with D hard to call. This CDR3 has 19 amino acids. Trimming took 1 base from V and 0 from J, leaving 19 bases between them. The germline V gene encodes CDR1 SNHLY and CDR2 FYNNEI. The CDR3 protein is CASSEVFQYGRSSGNTIYF. CDR3 coding DNA: TGTGCCAGCAGTGAAGTATTCCAGTATGGGAGAAGCTCTGGAAACACCATATATTTT. Drawing the rest from reference TRBV2 and TRBJ1-3, the complete variable domain is EPEVTQTPSHQVTQMGQEVILRCVPISNHLYFYWYRQILGQKVEFLVSFYNNEISEKSEIFDDQFSVERPDGSNFTLKIRSTKLEDSAMYFCASSEVFQYGRSSGNTIYFGEGSWLTVV.

Comments on this clone: One end of the junction does not line up with germline, which may come from a read error. The chain has TRBV14 and TRBJ2-3, with 7 bases aligning to TRBD1. Germline assignment: CDR1 SGHDN and CDR2 FVKESK. The CDR3 covers 17 residues. DNA for the CDR3: TGTACCAGCAGCCAAGTCGGGACCCTCGACAGGGCAGATACGCAGTATTTT. It yields the protein CTSSQVGTLDRADTQYF.

This sequence joins TRBV10-3 and TRBJ2-5, with 7 positions matching TRBD2. Losses at the gene ends were 2 bases for V and 1 base for J; bases not matched to a gene: 4. The CDR3 contains 15 residues. The germline CDR1 and CDR2 sequences are ENHRY and SYGVKD. DNA for the CDR3: TGTGCCATCAGTGAGGGGGGGGGTATCCAAGAGACCCAGTACTTC. Amino acids: CAISEGGGIQETQYF.

The V and J genes are TRBV9 and TRBJ2-3; 10 bases agree with TRBD2. The CDR3 sequence is 18 residues long. CDR1 is SGDLS, CDR2 YYNGEE, per germline. With V trimmed by 4 bases and J by 1 base, 12 bases remained unmatched. CDR3 protein: CASSLTGLGTSGTDTQYF. Here the CDR3 DNA reads TGTGCCAGCAGCTTAACCGGGCTCGGGACTAGCGGCACAGATACGCAGTATTTT.

This sequence joins TRBV25-1 and TRBJ2-7, with 8 positions matching TRBD1. Germline CDR1 reads MGHDK; CDR2 reads SYGVNS. The ends lost 6 bases at V and 0 bases at J; junction bases unmatched: 10. This CDR3 is 16 amino acids long. CDR3 DNA sequence: TGTGCCAGCAGGTCCAACCCCGGACAGGGCTCCTACGAGCAGTACTTC. This encodes CASRSNPGQGSYEQYF.

The V gene is TRBV18, the J gene TRBJ2-3; 10 bases align to TRBD1. CDR3 length: 15 amino acids. Germline V gives CDR1 KGHSH, CDR2 LQKENI. V was clipped by 3 bases and J by 1 base; unmatched bases: 1. CDR3 protein: CASSPGTGGTDTQYF. DNA for the CDR3: TGTGCCAGCTCACCGGGGACAGGGGGCACAGATACGCAGTATTTT.